One sample yielded the 22 T cell receptor beta chains listed below, sequenced in a study of blood T cell repertoires in COVID-19. Sequenced by immunoSEQ multiplex PCR; TCRdb stores in-frame clones only, minus some. The sample consists of approximately 35,000 clones, about 81% of them appearing once. The sequenced sample consisted of peripheral blood. The receptor set was obtained from a man older than 75 with acute or convalescent COVID-19.

The rearrangement uses TRBV14 and TRBJ2-1, with a tentative D call TRBD1 (6 bases). The CDR3 covers 13 residues. The germline V gene encodes CDR1 SGHDN and CDR2 FVKESK. Trimming shortened V by 4 bases and J by 8 bases, and 12 bases separated the two germline ends. CDR3 region: CASSRHRVHEQFF. The CDR3, as DNA: TGTGCCAGCAGCCGCCACAGGGTACATGAGCAGTTCTTC.

This clone has more than one count but fewer than ten. The chain combines TRBV5-1 with TRBJ1-2; 11 bases match TRBD1. CDR3 length: 15 amino acids. Germline-derived CDR1 and CDR2 are SGHRS and YFSETQ. V lost 1 base to trimming and J lost 7 bases; unmatched junction nucleotides: 6. This chain's CDR3 is CASSLSGQGAGGYTF. The CDR3 nucleotides read TGCGCCAGCAGCTTGTCTGGACAGGGGGCGGGTGGCTACACCTTC.

This chain connects TRBV7-3 to TRBJ2-6, with D perhaps TRBD2 (5 bases). Germline V gene sequence: CDR1 SGHTA, CDR2 FQGTGA. The CDR3 extends over 15 amino acids. V lost 5 bases, J lost 2 bases, and 10 bases lay in between. CDR3 bases: TGTGCCAGCAGCCCCGCGGGTGCTGGGGCCAACGTCCTGACTTTC. Protein sequence: CASSPAGAGANVLTF.

The chain links TRBV4-1 to TRBJ1-2; 8 bases are a match to TRBD1. Germline lookup yields CDR1 MGHRA and CDR2 YSYEKL. This CDR3 comprises 16 residues. J gave up 3 bases and V 0 bases, and 6 bases lay outside the gene matches. The CDR3 DNA follows: TGCGCCAGCAGCCAAGATGGTCCAGGGGGCGACTATGGCTACACCTTC. Residues: CASSQDGPGGDYGYTF.

This chain joins TRBV19 and TRBJ1-1; D might be TRBD1 (5 bases). Trimming cost V 6 bases and J 5 bases, with 19 bases left between them. CDR1 and CDR2 from the germline V gene are LNHDA and SQIVND (reference sequence). CDR3 length equals 15 residues. The CDR3 spells CASSQISGGRTEAFF. CDR3 in DNA: TGTGCCAGTAGCCAAATTTCCGGGGGGAGGACTGAAGCTTTCTTT.

This rearrangement joins TRBV6-4 to TRBJ2-3; TRBD2 matches 11 bases. The V and J ends lost 5 bases and 7 bases, in that order; junction bases with no gene match: 8. This CDR3 contains 15 residues. CDR1 is MRHNA, CDR2 SNTAGT, per germline. CDR3 coding DNA: TGTGCCAGCAGTCCTCTAGCGGGGGGTAAAAATACGCAGTATTTT. This gives the protein CASSPLAGGKNTQYF.

The chain recombines TRBV3-1 (or the pseudogene TRBV3-2) with TRBJ1-3; D remains unclear. This CDR3 region has 16 residues. The germline V and J ends were trimmed by 0 bases and 5 bases, with 14 bases remaining between them. Germline V gene lookup returns CDR1 LGHDT and CDR2 YNNKEL (reference sequence). The CDR3 nucleotides are TGTGCCAGCAGCCAAGACACCGACGGAGGAAGAAACACCATATATTTT. Protein product: CASSQDTDGGRNTIYF.

The chain has TRBV11-1 and TRBJ2-7; perhaps TRBD2 as D (6 bases). The length of the CDR3 is 16 residues. Trimming took off 1 base at V and 4 bases at J, with 17 bases between the two ends. CDR1 and CDR2 (germline): SGHAT, FQDESV (reference sequence). CDR3 DNA sequence: TGTGCCAGCAGCTTAGTACCGGGACTGGGGCTATACGAGCAGTACTTC. Residues: CASSLVPGLGLYEQYF.

The chain has TRBV11-2 and TRBJ2-2; D is perhaps TRBD1 (5 bases). The CDR3 is 15 amino acids. CDR1 SGHAT and CDR2 FQNNGV come from the germline V gene. V shed 5 bases and J shed 6 bases, with 16 bases lying between them. The CDR3 loop reads CASSPQGLLSGELFF. The DNA of the CDR3 is TGTGCCAGCAGCCCCCAGGGTCTTCTATCCGGGGAGCTGTTTTTT.

This chain links TRBV30 with TRBJ1-2, with D hard to call. The CDR3 covers 11 residues. The germline V gene has CDR1 GTSNPN and CDR2 SVGIG (reference sequence). Trimming shortened V by 4 bases and J by 4 bases, and 7 bases separated the two germline ends. Here the CDR3 reads CAWTALYGYTF. CDR3 bases: TGTGCCTGGACAGCGCTCTATGGCTACACCTTC.

This chain joins TRBV27 and TRBJ2-3, with 14 bases lining up with TRBD2. The CDR3 consists of 16 residues. The germline CDR1 and CDR2 sequences are MNHEY and SMNVEV (reference sequence). The J segment lost 4 bases and the V segment lost 9 bases, leaving 9 bases of the junction unmatched. The CDR3 reads CASYPPGLAGADTQYF. The CDR3 DNA follows: TGTGCCAGTTACCCTCCGGGACTAGCGGGGGCAGATACGCAGTATTTT.

The chain joins TRBV7-2 to TRBJ2-5; 9 nucleotides agree with TRBD2. The CDR3 has 17 residues. CDR1 SGHTA and CDR2 FQGNSA come from the germline V gene. V dropped 5 bases and J dropped 4; count of bases not matched to a gene: 14. As DNA, the CDR3 is TGTGCCAGCAGCCACTGGGGAGCGGGGGGAGTATTAGAGACCCAGTACTTC. This translates into CASSHWGAGGVLETQYF.

This chain connects TRBV29-1 to TRBJ2-7; 8 nucleotides align to TRBD1. Trimming cost V 7 bases and J 3 bases; bases outside gene matches: 11. The CDR3 is made up of 14 amino acids. The germline V gene encodes CDR1 SQVTM and CDR2 ANQGSEA. CDR3 in DNA: TGCAGCGCTCTGGTTGGGACAGGAGACTACGAGCAGTACTTC. Its protein is CSALVGTGDYEQYF.

This clone turned up a few times. The chain carries TRBV30 and TRBJ2-5, with 8 nucleotides matching TRBD1. The CDR3 spans 16 residues. With 1 base clipped from V and 5 bases from J, the junction kept 12 bases outside the gene matches. Germline V gives CDR1 GTSNPN, CDR2 SVGIG (reference sequence). The CDR3 coding sequence is TGTGCCTGGAGTGATAGACAGGGGCGCATGGTGGAGACCCAGTACTTC. This sequence encodes CAWSDRQGRMVETQYF.

The chain couples TRBV7-2 to TRBJ2-6; no clear D gene. V lost 2 bases, J lost 2 bases, and 4 bases lay in between. Per the germline V gene, CDR1 is SGHTA and CDR2 is FQGNSA. The CDR3 runs 14 residues. CDR3 nucleotides: TGTGCCAGCAGCTTACTTACTGGGGCCAACGTCCTGACTTTC. It translates to CASSLLTGANVLTF.

This chain connects TRBV7-3 to TRBJ2-3; D is unclear. Trimming shortened V by 5 bases and J by 5 bases, and 8 bases separated the two germline ends. CDR1 SGHTA and CDR2 FQGTGA come from the germline V gene. CDR3 length: 12 residues. The CDR3 bases are TGTGCCAGCAGCCTCTCAGGAGATACGCAGTATTTT. Residues: CASSLSGDTQYF.

V usage is TRBV4-3 and J usage is TRBJ2-1; a possible D gene is TRBD2 (6 bases). Germline V gene sequence: CDR1 LGHNA, CDR2 YSLEER. This CDR3 comprises 15 residues. Trimming stripped 1 base from V and 2 bases from J, with 9 bases between. CDR3 residues: CASSQGGDPYNEQFF. DNA of the CDR3: TGCGCCAGCAGCCAAGGGGGGGACCCCTACAATGAGCAGTTCTTC.

The V gene is TRBV6-4, the J gene TRBJ1-5; the match to TRBD1 covers 8 bases. The trim removed 9 bases at V and 16 bases at J, leaving 20 bases unmatched. Germline V lookup: CDR1 MRHNA, CDR2 SNTAGT. The CDR3 is 14 amino acids. The CDR3 protein is CARRPGQEAISPHF. CDR3 DNA sequence: TGTGCCAGACGGCCGGGACAGGAGGCAATCAGCCCTCATTTT.

The V gene is TRBV24-1, the J gene TRBJ1-5, with TRBD1 matching over 7 bases. The CDR3 sequence is 14 residues long. Unmatched junction bases numbered 3, after V lost 5 bases and J lost 3 bases. Germline CDR1 and CDR2: KGHDR and SFDVKD. The CDR3 protein is CATSGGQINQPQHF. The CDR3 nucleotides read TGTGCCACCAGTGGGGGACAGATCAATCAGCCCCAGCATTTT.

This rearrangement joins TRBV7-2 to TRBJ2-1, with D possibly matching TRBD2 (6 bases). The CDR3 totals 13 residues. In germline, CDR1 is SGHTA, CDR2 FQGNSA. The ends were cut back, 1 base at V and 9 bases at J, with 10 bases in the middle. CDR3: CASSLVRGGEQFF. The CDR3 nucleotides are TGTGCCAGCAGCTTAGTGCGGGGAGGTGAGCAGTTCTTC. Using reference TRBV7-2 and TRBJ2-1 for the parts outside the CDR3, the full variable domain is GAGVSQSPSNKVTEKGKDVELRCDPISGHTALYWYRQSLGQGLEFLIYFQGNSAPDKSGLPSDRFSAERTGGSVSTLTIQRTQQEDSAVYLCASSLVRGGEQFFGPGTRLTVL.

The V call is TRBV24-1, the J call TRBJ1-2; TRBD1 aligns across 7 bases. This CDR3 comprises 16 residues. From germline, CDR1 is KGHDR and CDR2 SFDVKD. Germline trimming cut 6 bases from V and 6 bases from J; bases unmatched to any gene: 15. DNA of the CDR3: TGTGCCACCAGTTTACAAGACAGGGTCGGTCTGAATGGCTACACCTTC. Its protein is CATSLQDRVGLNGYTF.

In its sample, this clone was seen a few times. The genes are TRBV5-6 and TRBJ1-5; D unresolved. Germline lookup yields CDR1 SGHDT and CDR2 YYEEEE. The CDR3 consists of 14 residues. Trimming stripped 0 bases from V and 7 bases from J, with 11 bases between. The DNA of the CDR3 is TGTGCCAGCAGCTTGGCTCGGTCGTACCAGCCCCAGCATTTT. Its protein product is CASSLARSYQPQHF.